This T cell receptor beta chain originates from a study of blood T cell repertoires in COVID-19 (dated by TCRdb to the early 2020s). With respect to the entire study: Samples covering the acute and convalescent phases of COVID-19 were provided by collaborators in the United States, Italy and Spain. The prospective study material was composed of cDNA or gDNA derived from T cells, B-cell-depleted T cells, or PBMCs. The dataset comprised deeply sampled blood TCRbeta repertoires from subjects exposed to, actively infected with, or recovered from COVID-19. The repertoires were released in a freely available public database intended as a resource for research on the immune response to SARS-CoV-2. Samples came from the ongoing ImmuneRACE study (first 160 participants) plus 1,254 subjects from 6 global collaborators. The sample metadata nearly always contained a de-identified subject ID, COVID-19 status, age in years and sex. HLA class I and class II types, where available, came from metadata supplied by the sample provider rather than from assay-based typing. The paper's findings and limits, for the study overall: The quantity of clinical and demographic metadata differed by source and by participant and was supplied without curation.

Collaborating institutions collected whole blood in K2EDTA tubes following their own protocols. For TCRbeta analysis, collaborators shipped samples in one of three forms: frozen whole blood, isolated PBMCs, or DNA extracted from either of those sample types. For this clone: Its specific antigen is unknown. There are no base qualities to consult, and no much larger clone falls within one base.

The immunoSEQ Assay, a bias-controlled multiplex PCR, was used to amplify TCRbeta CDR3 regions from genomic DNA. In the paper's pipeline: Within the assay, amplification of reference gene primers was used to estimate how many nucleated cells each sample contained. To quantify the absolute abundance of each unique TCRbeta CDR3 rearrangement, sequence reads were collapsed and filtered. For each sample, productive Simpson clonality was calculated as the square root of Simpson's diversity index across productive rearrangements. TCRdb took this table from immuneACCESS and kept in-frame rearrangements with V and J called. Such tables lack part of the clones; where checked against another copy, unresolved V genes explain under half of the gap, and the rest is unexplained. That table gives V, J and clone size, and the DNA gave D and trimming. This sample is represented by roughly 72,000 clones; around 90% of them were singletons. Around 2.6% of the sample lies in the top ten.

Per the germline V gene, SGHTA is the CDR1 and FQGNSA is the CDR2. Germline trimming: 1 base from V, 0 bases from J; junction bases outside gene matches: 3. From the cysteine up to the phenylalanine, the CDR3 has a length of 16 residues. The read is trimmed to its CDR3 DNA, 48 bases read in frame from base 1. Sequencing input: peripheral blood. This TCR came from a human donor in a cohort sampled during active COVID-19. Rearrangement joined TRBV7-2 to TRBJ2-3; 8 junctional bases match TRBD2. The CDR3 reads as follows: CASSLVSGVSTDTQYF. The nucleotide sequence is TGTGCCAGCAGCTTAGTTAGCGGGGTTAGCACAGATACGCAGTATTTT.